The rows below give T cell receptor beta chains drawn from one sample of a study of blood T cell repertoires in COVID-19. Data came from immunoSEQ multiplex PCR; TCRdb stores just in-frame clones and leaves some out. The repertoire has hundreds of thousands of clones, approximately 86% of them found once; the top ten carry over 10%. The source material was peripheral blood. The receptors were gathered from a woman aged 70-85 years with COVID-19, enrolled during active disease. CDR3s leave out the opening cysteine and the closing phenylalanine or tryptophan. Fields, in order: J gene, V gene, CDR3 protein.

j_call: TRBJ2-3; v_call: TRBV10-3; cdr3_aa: AISPTSYTQY
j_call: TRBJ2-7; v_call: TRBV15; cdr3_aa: ATSRGTSEQY
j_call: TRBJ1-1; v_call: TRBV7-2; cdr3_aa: ASSPLDRGQGAF
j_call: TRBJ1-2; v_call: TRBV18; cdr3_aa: ASSPPRGQGAFYGYT
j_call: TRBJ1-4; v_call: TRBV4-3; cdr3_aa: ASSQNQGNEKLF
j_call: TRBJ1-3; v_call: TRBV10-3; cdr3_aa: AISGGVSGNTIY
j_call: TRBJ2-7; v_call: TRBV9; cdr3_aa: ASSTDRGSNEQY
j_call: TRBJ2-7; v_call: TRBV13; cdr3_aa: ASSLTRIGGYEQY
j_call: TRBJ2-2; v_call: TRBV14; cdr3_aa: ASSYGTSGRITGELF
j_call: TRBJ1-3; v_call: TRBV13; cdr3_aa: ASSLGTTGYSGNTIY
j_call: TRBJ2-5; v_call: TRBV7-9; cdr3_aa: ASAIAPETQY
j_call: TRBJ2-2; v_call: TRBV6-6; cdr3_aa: ASSYSATGELF
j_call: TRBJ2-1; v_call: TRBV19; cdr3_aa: ASSIGGGAYNEQF
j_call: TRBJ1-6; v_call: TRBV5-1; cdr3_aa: ASRIQGDSNSPLH
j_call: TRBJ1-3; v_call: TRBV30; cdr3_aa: AWATGNTIY
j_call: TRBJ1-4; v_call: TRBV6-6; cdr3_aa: ASSTGTGVEKLF
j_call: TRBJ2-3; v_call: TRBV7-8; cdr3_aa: ASSPRPSGGASDTQY
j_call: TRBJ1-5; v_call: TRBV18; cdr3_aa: ASSNGEQPQH
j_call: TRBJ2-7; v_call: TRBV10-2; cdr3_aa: ASSEGVEEQY
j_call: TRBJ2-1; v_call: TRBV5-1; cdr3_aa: ASEAGGPRGEQF
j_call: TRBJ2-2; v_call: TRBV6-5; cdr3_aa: ASSHRQGTGELF
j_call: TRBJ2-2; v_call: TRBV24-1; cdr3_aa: ATSAGGELF
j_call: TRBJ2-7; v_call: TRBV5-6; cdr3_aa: ASSFSSGRAYHEQY
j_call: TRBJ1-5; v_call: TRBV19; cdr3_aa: ATTSDRGGQPQH
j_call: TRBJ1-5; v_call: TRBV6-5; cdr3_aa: ASRNRGSGNQPQH
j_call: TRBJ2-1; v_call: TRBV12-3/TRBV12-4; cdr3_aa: ASSFVNEQF
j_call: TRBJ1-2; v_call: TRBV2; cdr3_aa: ASSLGQGASYGYT
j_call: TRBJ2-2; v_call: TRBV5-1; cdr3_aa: ASSSGTQTTGELF
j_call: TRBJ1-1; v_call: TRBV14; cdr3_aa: ASSQRGSATEAF
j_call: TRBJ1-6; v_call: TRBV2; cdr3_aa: ASSDTGGPNSPLH
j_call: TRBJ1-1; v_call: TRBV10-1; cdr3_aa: ASRATLNTEAF
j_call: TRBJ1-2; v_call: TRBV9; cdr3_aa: ASSPGRIGYT
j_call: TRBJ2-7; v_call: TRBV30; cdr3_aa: AWSVGGGSYEQY
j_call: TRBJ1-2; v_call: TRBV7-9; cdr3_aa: ASSLVEQGSYGYT
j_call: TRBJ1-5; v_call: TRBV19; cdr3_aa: ASSIGDRGPDNQPQH
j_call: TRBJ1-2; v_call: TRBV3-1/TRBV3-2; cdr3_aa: ASSPPRGANYGYT
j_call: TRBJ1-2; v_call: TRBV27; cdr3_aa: ASPFNYGYT
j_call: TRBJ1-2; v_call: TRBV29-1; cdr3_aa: SGYQGAHGYT
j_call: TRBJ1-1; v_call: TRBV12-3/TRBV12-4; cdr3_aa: ASSPDSTGAF
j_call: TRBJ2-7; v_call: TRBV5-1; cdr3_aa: ASSLVAGTYEQY
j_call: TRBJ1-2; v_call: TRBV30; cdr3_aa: AWSVPGPYGYT
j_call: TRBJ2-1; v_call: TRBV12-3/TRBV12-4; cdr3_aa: ASSTRDSREQF
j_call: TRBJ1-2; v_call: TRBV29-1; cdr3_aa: SVVDRAYGYT
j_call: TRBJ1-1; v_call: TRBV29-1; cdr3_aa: SGVWGHGTEAF
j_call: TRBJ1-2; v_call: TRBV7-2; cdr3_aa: ASSFGGAYGYT
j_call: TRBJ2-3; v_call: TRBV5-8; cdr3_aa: ASSLPDTQY
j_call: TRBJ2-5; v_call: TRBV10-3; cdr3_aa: AISESELASGGWIQETQY
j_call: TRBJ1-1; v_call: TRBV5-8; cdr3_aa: ASSLKPGKAF
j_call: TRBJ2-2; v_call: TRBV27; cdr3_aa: ASSQLIGELF
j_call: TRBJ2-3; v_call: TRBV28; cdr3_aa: ASSFTRQSTDTQY
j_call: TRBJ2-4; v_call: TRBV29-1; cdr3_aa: SVVAGIGNIQY
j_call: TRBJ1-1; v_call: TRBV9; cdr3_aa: ASSSLSGTGEGSTEAF
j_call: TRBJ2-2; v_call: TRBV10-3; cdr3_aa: AISESRGQGNTGELF
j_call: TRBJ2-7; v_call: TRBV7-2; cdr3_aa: ASSLALAYEQY
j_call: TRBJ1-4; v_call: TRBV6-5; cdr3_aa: ASSYSGTGSEKLF
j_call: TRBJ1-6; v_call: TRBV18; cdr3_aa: ASSPETGENSPLH
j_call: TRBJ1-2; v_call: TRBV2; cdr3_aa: ASSKGQGITYGYT
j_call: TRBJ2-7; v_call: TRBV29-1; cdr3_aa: SVAPGTIYEQY
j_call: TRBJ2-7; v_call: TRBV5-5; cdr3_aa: ASSLAGSYEQY